Listed below are T cell receptor beta chains from one sample, sequenced in a study of cytomegalovirus exposure and HLA in healthy donors. Libraries were prepared by immunoSEQ multiplex PCR; TCRdb keeps only in-frame clonotypes and omits some of them. Its listing shows tens of thousands of clones. The sequencing sample was made of PBMCs. These receptors were obtained from a woman aged 25 to 39 in good health and CMV-seronegative. CDR3s include the opening cysteine and the closing phenylalanine or tryptophan. The order of the fields is V gene, J gene, CDR3 protein.

V: TRBV4-1
J: TRBJ2-1
CDR3: CASSLMQGAGEQFF

V: TRBV30
J: TRBJ1-4
CDR3: CAWSSRNEKPFF

V: TRBV2
J: TRBJ1-5
CDR3: CASSLRQGTGNQPQHF

V: TRBV4-1
J: TRBJ2-4
CDR3: CASSLQIGSAKNIQYF

V: TRBV6-5
J: TRBJ2-5
CDR3: CASARLGGLQETQYF

V: TRBV7-6
J: TRBJ1-4
CDR3: CASSLSTGTRNEKLFF

V: TRBV30
J: TRBJ2-2
CDR3: CAWSVLVRTGELFF

V: TRBV18
J: TRBJ1-3
CDR3: CATKRTSQDTIYF

V: TRBV7-2
J: TRBJ2-1
CDR3: CASSLPGEQFF

V: TRBV7-2
J: TRBJ1-4
CDR3: CASSQTGPNEKLFF

V: TRBV29-1
J: TRBJ1-2
CDR3: CSVEVGLGQGSSYGYTF

V: TRBV30
J: TRBJ2-7
CDR3: CAWSGLASASYEQYF

V: TRBV6-5
J: TRBJ1-3
CDR3: CASKWGGNSDTIYF

V: TRBV29-1
J: TRBJ2-1
CDR3: CSVTGGSYNEQFF

V: TRBV6-5
J: TRBJ2-1
CDR3: CASSRSGRNYNEQFF

V: TRBV4-2
J: TRBJ2-7
CDR3: CASSQEGTGGIYEQYF

V: TRBV6-4
J: TRBJ2-6
CDR3: CASSMTSGANVLTF

V: TRBV6-1
J: TRBJ2-7
CDR3: CASSVTGTSGTVREQYF

V: TRBV15
J: TRBJ1-4
CDR3: CATSQGAVNDEKLFF

V: TRBV5-1
J: TRBJ1-3
CDR3: CASSADRGPGNTIYF

V: TRBV20-1
J: TRBJ2-1
CDR3: CSARLACGFF

V: TRBV5-1
J: TRBJ1-3
CDR3: CASSIQPGQSSGNTIYF

V: TRBV2
J: TRBJ2-7
CDR3: CASSPSGTGVYEQYF

V: TRBV11-2
J: TRBJ2-7
CDR3: CASSPGMTYEQYF

V: TRBV6-1
J: TRBJ2-6
CDR3: CASSGGGDGANVLTF

V: TRBV4-1
J: TRBJ2-1
CDR3: CASSQESTRGHNEQFF

V: TRBV18
J: TRBJ2-2
CDR3: CASSQSLNTGELFF

V: TRBV4-1
J: TRBJ2-2
CDR3: CASQERESTGELFF

V: TRBV5-1
J: TRBJ2-7
CDR3: CASRPQSSYEQYF

V: TRBV2
J: TRBJ1-2
CDR3: CASSVPRGSLSYGYTF

V: TRBV6-1
J: TRBJ2-2
CDR3: CASSVQGARTGELFF

V: TRBV6-1
J: TRBJ1-2
CDR3: CASSGGQVYYGYTF

V: TRBV19
J: TRBJ1-2
CDR3: CASSNWRQGPNYGYTF

V: TRBV10-3
J: TRBJ2-7
CDR3: CAISAAGTAYEQYF

V: TRBV18
J: TRBJ1-1
CDR3: CASSPLGQTNTEAFF

V: TRBV30
J: TRBJ2-5
CDR3: CAWSGGGKGETQYF

V: TRBV18
J: TRBJ2-2
CDR3: CASSPIRDTGELFF

V: TRBV5-1
J: TRBJ1-6
CDR3: CASSLSRGDSPLHF

V: TRBV15
J: TRBJ2-1
CDR3: CATSSPGGWDNEQFF

V: TRBV7-6
J: TRBJ2-1
CDR3: CASSLGFRRGANNEQFF

V: TRBV9
J: TRBJ2-7
CDR3: CASSVPPGLDEAYEQYF

V: TRBV6-5
J: TRBJ2-2
CDR3: CASSSGTGRELFF

V: TRBV5-5
J: TRBJ2-7
CDR3: CASSLASGNEQYF

V: TRBV19
J: TRBJ1-2
CDR3: CASSRGTQTNYGYTF

V: TRBV7-8
J: TRBJ2-1
CDR3: CASSPTSGWPRFF

V: TRBV5-5
J: TRBJ2-7
CDR3: CASSLGLASSYEQYF

V: TRBV27
J: TRBJ2-3
CDR3: CASSFTGGDTQYF

V: TRBV6-1
J: TRBJ1-2
CDR3: CASSEGGTRRNYGYTF

V: TRBV6-6
J: TRBJ2-7
CDR3: CASSSNDKLLYEQYF

V: TRBV19
J: TRBJ1-2
CDR3: CASSTQLNYGYTF

V: TRBV7-6
J: TRBJ1-2
CDR3: CASSLGPGNANYGYTF

V: TRBV7-9
J: TRBJ1-1
CDR3: CASSPQGASTEAFF

V: TRBV13
J: TRBJ2-1
CDR3: CASSLTLEDDNEQFF

V: TRBV23-1
J: TRBJ2-1
CDR3: CASSLSGGGYNEQFF

V: TRBV18
J: TRBJ2-5
CDR3: CASSLGLQETQYF

V: TRBV7-2
J: TRBJ2-2
CDR3: CASSQGSLAGGPPGELFF

V: TRBV5-1
J: TRBJ1-2
CDR3: CASSFSGGYGYTF

V: TRBV29-1
J: TRBJ2-3
CDR3: CSVKLRNVNTQYF

V: TRBV6-5
J: TRBJ2-2
CDR3: CASSYTGVGELFF